The sequence of this TCR beta chain was determined in a study of vaccination effects on CD4 cells after COVID-19. CD4+ T cells specific for antigen were expanded with viral peptide pools by the ViraFEST assay before sequencing. At the end of around eleven days of culture, CD4+ T cells were isolated. Participants each got two BNT162b2 or mRNA-1273 vaccine doses. Measured with immunoSEQ multiplex PCR; TCRdb has only the in-frame clones, and not every one. The sample lists tens of thousands of clones; around four fifths were seen once. Whole-study findings and limits: Researchers reported few convalescent patients and no early post-infection timepoints in the study.

The V end was cut by 5 bases, the J end by 6 bases, with 16 bases between. This CDR3 contains 14 residues. Germline loops: CDR1 MNHEY, CDR2 SMNVEV (reference sequence). Details on this clone: Its antigen is as yet unknown.

This sequence joins TRBV27 and TRBJ1-1; tentatively, D is TRBD1 (5 bases). The starting material was CD4+ T cells from PBMCs cultured with HCoV-NL63 spike peptides, obtained after COVID-19 vaccination. This clonotype originated in a human donor who received a COVID-19 vaccine. The CDR3 protein is CASSPQGGGAEAFF. The CDR3 region has the DNA TGTGCCAGCAGTCCCCAGGGTGGAGGAGCTGAAGCTTTCTTT.